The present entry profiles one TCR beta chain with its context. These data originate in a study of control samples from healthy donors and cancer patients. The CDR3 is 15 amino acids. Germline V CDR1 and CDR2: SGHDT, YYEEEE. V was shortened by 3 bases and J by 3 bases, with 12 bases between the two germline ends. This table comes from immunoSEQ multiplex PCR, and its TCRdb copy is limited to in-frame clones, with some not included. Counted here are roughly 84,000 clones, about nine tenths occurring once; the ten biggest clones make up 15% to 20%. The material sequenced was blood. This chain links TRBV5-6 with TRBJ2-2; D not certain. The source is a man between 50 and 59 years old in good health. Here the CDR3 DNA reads TGTGCCAGCAGCTCGCCCGGGTCTTACACCGGGGAGCTGTTTTTT. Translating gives CASSSPGSYTGELFF.